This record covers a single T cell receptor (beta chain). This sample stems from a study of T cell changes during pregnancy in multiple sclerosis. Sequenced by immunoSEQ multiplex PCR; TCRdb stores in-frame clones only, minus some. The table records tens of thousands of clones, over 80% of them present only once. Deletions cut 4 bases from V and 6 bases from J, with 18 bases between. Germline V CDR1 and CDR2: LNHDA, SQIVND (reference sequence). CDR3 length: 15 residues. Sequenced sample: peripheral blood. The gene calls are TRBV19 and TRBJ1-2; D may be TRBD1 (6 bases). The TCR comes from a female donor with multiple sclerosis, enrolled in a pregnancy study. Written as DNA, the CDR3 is TGTGCCAGTAGTAAAGGGGGGGCCGATCTCGATGGCTACACCTTC. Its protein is CASSKGGADLDGYTF.